Listed below are T cell receptor beta chains from one sample, sequenced in a study of blood T cell repertoires in COVID-19. Only in-frame clones appear in the TCRdb table, and some are missing; sequencing was by immunoSEQ multiplex PCR. Among roughly 570,000 clones listed, roughly nine tenths were seen once. The sequenced material came from peripheral blood. These receptors came from a woman aged 45-60 years with COVID-19, enrolled during active disease. Each CDR3 is given with its conserved first and last residue. Fields, in order: D gene, V gene, clone size, J gene, CDR3 length, CDR3 protein, CDR3 DNA. The D gene is left open where the match is weak. Size values are once, few and many counts, or a class for expanded clones, and some rows have none.

TRBD1,TRBV7-9,few,TRBJ2-7,15,CASSPGTGRPAGQYF,TGTGCCAGCAGCCCTGGGACAGGTAGGCCCGCGGGGCAGTACTTC
.,TRBV19,few,TRBJ1-6,15,CASSSLGAPNSPLHF,TGTGCCAGTAGTTCTCTGGGGGCACCCAATTCACCCCTCCACTTT
.,TRBV5-4,.,TRBJ2-7,15,CASSLGQRKPHEQYF,TGTGCCAGCAGCTTGGGACAGCGTAAACCCCACGAGCAGTACTTC
TRBD1,TRBV5-1,.,TRBJ2-5,15,CASSTNTGDQETQYF,TGCGCCAGCAGCACAAATACAGGGGATCAAGAGACCCAGTACTTC
.,TRBV7-2,few,TRBJ2-7,14,CASTRRGIGYEQYF,TGTGCCAGTACTCGCCGGGGGATTGGGTACGAGCAGTACTTC
.,TRBV28,.,TRBJ1-3,14,CASSLWSSGNTIYF,TGTGCCAGCAGTTTATGGAGCTCTGGAAACACCATATATTTT
TRBD1,TRBV2,.,TRBJ1-3,14,CASRDRYTGNTIYF,TGTGCCAGCAGGGACAGGTATACCGGAAACACCATATATTTT
.,TRBV10-3,.,TRBJ1-1,14,CAISEGAGDTEAFF,TGTGCCATCAGTGAAGGAGCGGGGGACACTGAAGCTTTCTTT
TRBD2,TRBV9,once,TRBJ2-7,15,CASSGTGGGFYEQYF,TGTGCCAGCAGCGGGACCGGGGGGGGTTTCTACGAGCAGTACTTC
TRBD2,TRBV9,.,TRBJ2-3,17,CASSVGSSGGRADTQYF,TGTGCCAGCAGCGTGGGGTCTAGCGGGGGTAGGGCAGATACGCAGTATTTT
.,TRBV30,.,TRBJ1-1,13,CAGTWGGGTEAFF,TGTGCCGGGACGTGGGGGGGCGGCACTGAAGCTTTCTTT
.,TRBV10-3,once,TRBJ1-1,14,CAISELSRDSEAFF,TGTGCCATCAGTGAGTTGAGTCGCGACAGCGAAGCTTTCTTT
.,TRBV21-1,.,TRBJ1-2,12,CGQTGDNYGYTF,TGTGGTCAGACAGGAGACAACTATGGCTACACCTTC
.,TRBV9,.,TRBJ1-1,13,CASSPRGNTEAFF,TGTGCCAGCAGCCCCCGAGGGAACACTGAAGCTTTCTTT
.,TRBV18,.,TRBJ2-2,13,CASSNERVGELFF,TGTGCCAGCTCCAACGAACGAGTGGGGGAGCTGTTTTTT
TRBD1,TRBV27,.,TRBJ2-2,15,CASSSLTGGTGELFF,TGTGCCAGCAGTTCCCTGACAGGGGGCACCGGGGAGCTGTTTTTT
.,TRBV2,.,TRBJ1-5,12,CASNLVGQPQHF,TGTGCCAGCAACCTAGTCGGCCAGCCCCAGCATTTT
TRBD1,TRBV18,.,TRBJ2-3,16,CASSPPGQGGTDTQYF,TGTGCCAGCTCACCCCCGGGACAGGGGGGCACAGATACGCAGTATTTT
TRBD1,TRBV10-3,.,TRBJ1-2,14,CAISERDRGYGYTF,TGTGCCATCAGTGAGAGGGACAGGGGTTATGGCTACACCTTC
.,TRBV7-9,.,TRBJ1-1,13,CASRPTGNTEAFF,TGTGCCAGCAGACCAACAGGGAACACTGAAGCTTTCTTT
.,TRBV9,.,TRBJ2-3,15,CASSATGGESDTQYF,TGTGCCAGCAGCGCGACAGGTGGTGAGTCAGATACGCAGTATTTT
.,TRBV12-3/TRBV12-4,.,TRBJ1-2,12,CASSQSGSGYTF,TGTGCCAGCTCCCAGTCAGGATCTGGCTACACCTTC
TRBD1,TRBV19,.,TRBJ1-1,14,CASTFGTGNTEAFF,TGTGCCAGTACCTTCGGGACAGGGAACACTGAAGCTTTCTTT
TRBD1,TRBV24-1,.,TRBJ2-1,15,CATRGQGSTWNEQFF,TGTGCCACCAGGGGACAGGGGTCAACTTGGAATGAGCAGTTCTTC
.,TRBV6-6,.,TRBJ1-2,14,CASSYGGNVNGYTF,TGTGCCAGCAGTTACGGAGGGAACGTTAATGGCTACACCTTC
TRBD1,TRBV19,few,TRBJ1-5,14,CASSERGLSQPQHF,TGTGCCAGTAGTGAGAGGGGGCTAAGTCAGCCCCAGCATTTT
TRBD2,TRBV11-2,.,TRBJ2-7,15,CASSLVAGGNYEQYF,TGTGCCAGCAGCTTAGTTGCGGGGGGAAACTACGAGCAGTACTTC
TRBD1,TRBV6-5,.,TRBJ2-7,13,CASRRQGAGEQYF,TGTGCCAGCAGACGACAGGGGGCCGGTGAGCAGTACTTC
TRBD1,TRBV4-2,.,TRBJ1-5,21,CASSQDPLFGTGKDSNQPQHF,TGTGCCAGCAGCCAAGATCCACTCTTCGGGACAGGGAAGGATAGCAATCAGCCCCAGCATTTT
TRBD1,TRBV19,few,TRBJ2-1,16,CASSGRSGQGLDEQFF,TGTGCCAGTAGTGGTCGTTCGGGACAGGGCTTGGATGAGCAGTTCTTC
TRBD1,TRBV4-2,.,TRBJ1-2,13,CASSLRQGDGYTF,TGTGCCAGCAGCTTAAGACAGGGGGATGGCTACACCTTC
TRBD2,TRBV3-1/TRBV3-2,.,TRBJ2-1,14,CASSQGGGDGEQFF,TGTGCCAGCAGCCAAGGCGGGGGGGACGGTGAGCAGTTCTTC
.,TRBV7-2,.,TRBJ1-3,18,CASSLRSWLESSGNTIYF,TGTGCCAGCAGCTTAAGAAGTTGGCTGGAGAGCTCTGGAAACACCATATATTTT
.,TRBV6-1,.,TRBJ2-7,17,CASSEIMTGPSSYEQYF,TGTGCCAGCAGTGAAATCATGACAGGTCCGAGCTCCTACGAGCAGTACTTC
TRBD2,TRBV16,.,TRBJ2-3,18,CASSLSGASGGRTDTQYF,TGTGCCAGCAGCCTTTCCGGAGCTAGCGGGGGCCGCACAGATACGCAGTATTTT
TRBD1,TRBV10-3,.,TRBJ1-6,12,CAITTGDSPLHF,TGTGCCATCACGACAGGGGACTCACCCCTCCACTTT